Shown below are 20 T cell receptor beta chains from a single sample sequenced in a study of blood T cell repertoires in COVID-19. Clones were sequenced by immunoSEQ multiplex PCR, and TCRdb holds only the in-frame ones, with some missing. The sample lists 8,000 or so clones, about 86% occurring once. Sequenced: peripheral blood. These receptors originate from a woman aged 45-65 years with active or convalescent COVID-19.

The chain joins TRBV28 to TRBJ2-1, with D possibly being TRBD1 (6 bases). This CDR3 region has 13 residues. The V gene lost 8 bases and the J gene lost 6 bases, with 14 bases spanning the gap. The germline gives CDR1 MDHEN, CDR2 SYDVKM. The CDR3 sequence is CASEGGTVNEQFF. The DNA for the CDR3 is TGTGCCAGCGAAGGGGGTACGGTCAATGAGCAGTTCTTC.

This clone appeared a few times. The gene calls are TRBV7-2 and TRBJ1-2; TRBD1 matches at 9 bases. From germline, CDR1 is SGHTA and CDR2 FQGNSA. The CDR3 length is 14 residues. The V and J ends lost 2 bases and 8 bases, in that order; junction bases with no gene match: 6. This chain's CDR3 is CASSLFGTGPGYTF. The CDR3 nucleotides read TGTGCCAGCAGCTTATTCGGGACAGGGCCCGGCTACACCTTC.

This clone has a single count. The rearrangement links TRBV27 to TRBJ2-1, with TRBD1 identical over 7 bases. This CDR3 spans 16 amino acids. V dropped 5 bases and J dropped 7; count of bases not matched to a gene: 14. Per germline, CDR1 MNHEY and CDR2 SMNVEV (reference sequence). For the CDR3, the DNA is TGTGCCAGCAGTCCCCGGGACAGTCTATCGGGGAATGAGCAGTTCTTC. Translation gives CASSPRDSLSGNEQFF.

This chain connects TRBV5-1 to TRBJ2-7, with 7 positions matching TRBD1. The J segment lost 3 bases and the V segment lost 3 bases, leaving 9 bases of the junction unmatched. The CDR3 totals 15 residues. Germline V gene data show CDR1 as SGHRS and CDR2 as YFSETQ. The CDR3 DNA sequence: TGCGCCAGCAGCTCAAGGGACAGCCTTCTCTACGAGCAGTACTTC. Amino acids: CASSSRDSLLYEQYF.

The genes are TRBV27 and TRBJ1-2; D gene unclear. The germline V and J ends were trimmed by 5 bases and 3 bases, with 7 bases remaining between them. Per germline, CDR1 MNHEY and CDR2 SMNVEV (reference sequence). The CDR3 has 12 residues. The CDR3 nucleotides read TGTGCCAGCAGTAAGACTGACTATGGCTACACCTTC. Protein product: CASSKTDYGYTF.

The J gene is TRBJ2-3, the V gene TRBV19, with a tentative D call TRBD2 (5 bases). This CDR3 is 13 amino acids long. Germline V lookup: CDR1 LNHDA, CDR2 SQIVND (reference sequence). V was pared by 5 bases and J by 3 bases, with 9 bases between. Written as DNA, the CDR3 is TGTGCCAGTAGTCCGGAGGATACAGATACGCAGTATTTT. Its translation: CASSPEDTDTQYF.

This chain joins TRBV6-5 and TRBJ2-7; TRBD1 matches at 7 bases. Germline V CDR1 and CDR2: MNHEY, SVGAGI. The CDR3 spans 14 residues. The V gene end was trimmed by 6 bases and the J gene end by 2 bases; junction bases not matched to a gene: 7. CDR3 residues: CASSDWDRAYEQYF. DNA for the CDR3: TGTGCCAGCAGCGACTGGGACAGAGCCTACGAGCAGTACTTC.

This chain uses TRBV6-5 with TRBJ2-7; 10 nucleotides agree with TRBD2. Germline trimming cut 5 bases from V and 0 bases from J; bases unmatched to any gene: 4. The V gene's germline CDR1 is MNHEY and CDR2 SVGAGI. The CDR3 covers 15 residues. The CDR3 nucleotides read TGTGCCAGCAGTCCCCTAGCGGGGGCCTCCTACGAGCAGTACTTC. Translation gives CASSPLAGASYEQYF.

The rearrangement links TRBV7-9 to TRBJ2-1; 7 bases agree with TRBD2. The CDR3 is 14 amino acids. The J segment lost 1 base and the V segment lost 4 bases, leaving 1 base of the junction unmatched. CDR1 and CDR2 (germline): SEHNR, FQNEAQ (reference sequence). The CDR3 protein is CASSWGGSYNEQFF. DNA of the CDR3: TGTGCCAGCAGCTGGGGAGGGTCCTACAATGAGCAGTTCTTC. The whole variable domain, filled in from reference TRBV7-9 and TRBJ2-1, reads DTGVSQNPRHKITKRGQNVTFRCDPISEHNRLYWYRQTLGQGPEFLTYFQNEAQLEKSRLLSDRFSAERPKGSFSTLEIQRTEQGDSAMYLCASSWGGSYNEQFFGPGTRLTVL.

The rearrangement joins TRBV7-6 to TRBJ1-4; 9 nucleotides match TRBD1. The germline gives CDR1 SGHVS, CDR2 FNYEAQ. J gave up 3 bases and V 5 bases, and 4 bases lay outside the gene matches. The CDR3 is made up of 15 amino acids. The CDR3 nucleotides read TGTGCCAGCAGCCGACAGGGGGGGGCTAATGAAAAACTGTTTTTT. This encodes CASSRQGGANEKLFF.

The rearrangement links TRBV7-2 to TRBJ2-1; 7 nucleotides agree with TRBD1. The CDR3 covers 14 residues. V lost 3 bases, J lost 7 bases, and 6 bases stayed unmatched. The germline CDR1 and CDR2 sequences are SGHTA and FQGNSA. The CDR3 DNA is TGTGCCAGCAGCTTGGACAGGTCTTGGAATGAGCAGTTCTTC. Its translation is CASSLDRSWNEQFF.

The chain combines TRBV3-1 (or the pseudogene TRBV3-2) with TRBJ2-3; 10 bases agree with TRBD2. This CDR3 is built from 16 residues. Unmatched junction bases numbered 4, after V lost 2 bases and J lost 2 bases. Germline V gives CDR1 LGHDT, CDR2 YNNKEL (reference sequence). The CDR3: CASSQRSGGDTDTQYF. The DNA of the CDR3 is TGTGCCAGCAGCCAAAGGAGCGGGGGGGACACAGATACGCAGTATTTT.

As DNA, the CDR3 is TGTGCCAGTAGTACTAACCCTACAGGGGCCTACGAGCAGTACTTC. This encodes CASSTNPTGAYEQYF. The V call is TRBV19, the J call TRBJ2-7; 7 positions agree with TRBD1. Germline V gene sequence: CDR1 LNHDA, CDR2 SQIVND (reference sequence). Losses at the gene ends were 4 bases for V and 2 bases for J; bases not matched to a gene: 8. CDR3 length: 15 amino acids. Full variable domain (outside the CDR3, taken from reference TRBV19 and TRBJ2-7): DGGITQSPKYLFRKEGQNVTLSCEQNLNHDAMYWYRQDPGQGLRLIYYSQIVNDFQKGDIAEGYSVSREKKESFPLTVTSAQKNPTAFYLCASSTNPTGAYEQYFGPGTRLTVT.

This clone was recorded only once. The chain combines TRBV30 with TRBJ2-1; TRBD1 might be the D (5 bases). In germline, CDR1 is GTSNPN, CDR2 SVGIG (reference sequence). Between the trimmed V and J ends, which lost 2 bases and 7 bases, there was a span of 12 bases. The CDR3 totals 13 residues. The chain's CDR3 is CAWSLFRENEQFF. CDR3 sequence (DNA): TGTGCCTGGAGTCTTTTCAGGGAAAATGAGCAGTTCTTC.

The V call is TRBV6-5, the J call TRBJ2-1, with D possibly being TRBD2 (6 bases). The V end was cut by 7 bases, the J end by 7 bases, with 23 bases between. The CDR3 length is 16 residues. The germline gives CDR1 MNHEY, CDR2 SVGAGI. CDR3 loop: CASNYGGDLRVNEQFF. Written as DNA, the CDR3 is TGTGCCAGCAATTATGGCGGGGACCTTCGGGTGAATGAGCAGTTCTTC.

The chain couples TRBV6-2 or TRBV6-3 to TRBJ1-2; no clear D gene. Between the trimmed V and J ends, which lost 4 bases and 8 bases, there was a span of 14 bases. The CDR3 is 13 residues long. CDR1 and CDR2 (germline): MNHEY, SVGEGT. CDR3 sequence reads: CASSLNRAGGYTF. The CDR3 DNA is TGTGCCAGCAGTTTAAATCGGGCGGGCGGCTACACCTTC.

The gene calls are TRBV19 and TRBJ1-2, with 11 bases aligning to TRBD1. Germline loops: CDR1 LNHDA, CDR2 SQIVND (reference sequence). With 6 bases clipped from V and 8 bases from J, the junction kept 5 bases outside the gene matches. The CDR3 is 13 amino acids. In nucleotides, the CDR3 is TGTGCCAGTAGGCGGGACAGGGGGAAGGGCTACACCTTC. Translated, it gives CASRRDRGKGYTF.

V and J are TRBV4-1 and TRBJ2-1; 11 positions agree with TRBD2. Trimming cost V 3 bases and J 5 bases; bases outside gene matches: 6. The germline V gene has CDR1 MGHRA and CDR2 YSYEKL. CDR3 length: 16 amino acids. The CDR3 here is CASSQSLAGADNEQFF. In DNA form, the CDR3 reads TGCGCCAGCAGCCAGTCACTAGCGGGAGCTGACAATGAGCAGTTCTTC.

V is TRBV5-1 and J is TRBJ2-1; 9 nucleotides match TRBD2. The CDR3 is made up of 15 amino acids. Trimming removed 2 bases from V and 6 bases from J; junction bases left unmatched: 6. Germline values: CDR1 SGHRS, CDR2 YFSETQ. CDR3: CASSFLAGMGNEQFF. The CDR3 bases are TGCGCCAGCAGCTTTCTAGCGGGAATGGGCAATGAGCAGTTCTTC.

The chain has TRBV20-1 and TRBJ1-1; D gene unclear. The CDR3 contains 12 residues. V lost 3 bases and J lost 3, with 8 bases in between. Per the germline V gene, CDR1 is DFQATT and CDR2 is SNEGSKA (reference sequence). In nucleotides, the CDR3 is TGCAGTGCTAGTTCCCTTTACACTGAAGCTTTCTTT. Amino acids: CSASSLYTEAFF.